This entry lists 27 T cell receptor beta chains sequenced from one sample in a study of CD8+ T cells in alopecia areata. The authors extracted RNA and reverse transcribed it into cDNA as the sequencing template. TCRdb's copy holds only in-frame clones and misses some; the assay was immunoSEQ multiplex PCR. This table holds some 240,000 clones, more than 45% found once. The starting material was CD4+ T cells sorted from blood, obtained at week 0. The origin of the receptors is a human donor with alopecia areata.

The gene calls are TRBV7-9 and TRBJ1-2, with no clear D. V was trimmed by 4 bases and J by 8 bases, leaving 14 bases between them. Germline V gene data show CDR1 as SEHNR and CDR2 as FQNEAQ (reference sequence). The CDR3 is 13 amino acids. CDR3 nucleotides: TGTGCCAGCAGCTCCCTCGGGAGGTGGGGCTACACCTTC. Protein sequence: CASSSLGRWGYTF. Together with reference TRBV7-9 and TRBJ1-2, the CDR3 gives the full variable domain: DTGVSQNPRHKITKRGQNVTFRCDPISEHNRLYWYRQTLGQGPEFLTYFQNEAQLEKSRLLSDRFSAERPKGSFSTLEIQRTEQGDSAMYLCASSSLGRWGYTFGSGTRLTVV.

In its sample, this clone was seen once. CDR3: CASSEREGSEAFF. The CDR3 DNA reads as TGTGCCAGCAGTGAACGGGAGGGCAGCGAAGCTTTCTTT. The V gene is TRBV6-1, the J gene TRBJ1-1; D uncertain. Trimming pared 2 bases from V and 8 bases from J, leaving 12 bases between. The CDR3 has 13 amino acids. The germline V gene has CDR1 MNHNS and CDR2 SASEGT.

V and J are TRBV6-5 and TRBJ1-5; 7 bases fit TRBD1. The V gene's germline CDR1 is MNHEY and CDR2 SVGAGI. The CDR3 runs to 13 residues. Trimming took 6 bases from V and 7 from J; bases not matched to a gene: 6. The CDR3 nucleotides read TGTGCCAGCAGCCGCGACAGGGCCCAGCCCCAGCATTTT. It is translated as CASSRDRAQPQHF.

J is TRBJ2-1 and V is TRBV7-3; 9 nucleotides match TRBD1. The trim removed 0 bases at V and 7 bases at J, leaving 10 bases unmatched. The CDR3 has 17 amino acids. CDR1 and CDR2 from the germline V gene are SGHTA and FQGTGA. Written as DNA, the CDR3 is TGTGCCAGCAGCTTAACATCGGGGACAGGGAAGGCGAATGAGCAGTTCTTC. Protein sequence: CASSLTSGTGKANEQFF. Supplemented by reference TRBV7-3 and TRBJ2-1, the full variable domain reads GAGVSQTPSNKVTEKGKYVELRCDPISGHTALYWYRQSLGQGPEFLIYFQGTGAADDSGLPNDRFFAVRPEGSVSTLKIQRTERGDSAVYLCASSLTSGTGKANEQFFGPGTRLTVL.

There are a few counts of this clone. The rearrangement links TRBV7-2 to TRBJ2-3; 7 bases agree with TRBD1. The CDR3 length is 18 residues. The J segment lost 0 bases and the V segment lost 2 bases, leaving 11 bases of the junction unmatched. Germline V CDR1 and CDR2: SGHTA, FQGNSA. The CDR3 DNA follows: TGTGCCAGCAGCTTACCGGTGACAGGGCGAACTAGCACAGATACGCAGTATTTT. It is translated as CASSLPVTGRTSTDTQYF.

The chain couples TRBV11-2 to TRBJ2-7, with 7 nucleotides matching TRBD1. The CDR3 totals 15 residues. With V trimmed by 3 bases and J by 1 base, 6 bases remained unmatched. Germline CDR1 SGHAT, CDR2 FQNNGV. The CDR3 region is CASSLGRDRSYEQYF. The DNA of the CDR3 is TGTGCCAGCAGCTTGGGACGGGACAGATCCTACGAGCAGTACTTC.

The chain carries TRBV7-6 and TRBJ2-7; 9 bases agree with TRBD2. V was pared by 6 bases and J by 2 bases, with 8 bases of the junction left unmatched. From germline, CDR1 is SGHVS and CDR2 FNYEAQ. The CDR3 has 15 residues. The CDR3 here is CASRPRGGRAYEQYF. Written as DNA, the CDR3 is TGTGCCAGCAGGCCGAGGGGCGGGAGGGCCTACGAGCAGTACTTC.

This clone was seen a few times. The chain carries TRBV29-1 and TRBJ1-5; the D is unclear. The CDR3 consists of 14 residues. CDR1 SQVTM and CDR2 ANQGSEA come from the germline V gene. V was pared by 5 bases and J by 4 bases, with 15 bases between. CDR3 DNA sequence: TGCAGCGTTCGGGAGGCAGGTAGGAATCAGCCCCAGCATTTT. Its protein product is CSVREAGRNQPQHF.

This sequence joins TRBV29-1 and TRBJ2-2; TRBD1 agrees at 8 bases. There are 13 residues in the CDR3. Germline V gives CDR1 SQVTM, CDR2 ANQGSEA. The J segment lost 1 base and the V segment lost 7 bases, leaving 2 bases of the junction unmatched. The CDR3 loop is CSGTGGNTGELFF. The CDR3 DNA is TGCAGCGGAACAGGGGGGAACACCGGGGAGCTGTTTTTT.

A note on this clone: The sample carries other DNA sequences with the same CDR3. The genes are TRBV5-1 and TRBJ1-1, with 7 bases that match TRBD1. The CDR3 length is 13 residues. J gave up 5 bases and V 4 bases, and 5 bases lay outside the gene matches. Looked up from germline, CDR1 is SGHRS and CDR2 is YFSETQ. CDR3 nucleotide sequence: TGCGCCAGCAGCGGACAGGAGGATACTGAAGCTTTCTTT. Translation: CASSGQEDTEAFF.

The gene calls are TRBV5-6 and TRBJ1-4, with 7 bases that match TRBD1. The V gene end was trimmed by 4 bases and the J gene end by 0 bases; junction bases not matched to a gene: 6. Germline loops: CDR1 SGHDT, CDR2 YYEEEE. The CDR3 runs to 16 residues. CDR3 sequence reads: CASSPRTGPTNEKLFF. The DNA of the CDR3 is TGTGCCAGCAGCCCTCGGACAGGACCAACTAATGAAAAACTGTTTTTT. Filled out from reference TRBV5-6 and TRBJ1-4, the complete variable domain reads DAGVTQSPTHLIKTRGQQVTLRCSPKSGHDTVSWYQQALGQGPQFIFQYYEEEERQRGNFPDRFSGHQFPNYSSELNVNALLLGDSALYLCASSPRTGPTNEKLFFGSGTQLSVL.

The J gene is TRBJ1-5, the V gene TRBV30; unclear D gene. From germline, CDR1 is GTSNPN and CDR2 SVGIG (reference sequence). The CDR3 is 15 amino acids. V was cut by 0 bases and J by 0 bases, with 9 bases left in between. The CDR3 sequence: CAWSVAAASNQPQHF. The CDR3 DNA is TGTGCCTGGAGTGTAGCGGCAGCTAGCAATCAGCCCCAGCATTTT. The variable domain in full, completed from reference TRBV30 and TRBJ1-5, reads SQTIHQWPATLVQPVGSPLSLECTVEGTSNPNLYWYRQAAGRGLQLLFYSVGIGQISSEVPQNLSASRPQDRQFILSSKKLLLSDSGFYLCAWSVAAASNQPQHFGDGTRLSIL.

This rearrangement joins TRBV12-5 to TRBJ2-7; D is possibly TRBD1 or TRBD2 (5 bases each). Trimming removed 0 bases at V and 7 bases at J, with 19 bases between. The germline V gene has CDR1 LGHNT and CDR2 FRNRAP. The CDR3 extends over 16 amino acids. This CDR3 is CASGLVRSRVTGEQYF. DNA of the CDR3: TGTGCTAGTGGTTTGGTACGTAGCAGGGTGACGGGAGAGCAGTACTTC.

V usage is TRBV12-2 and J usage is TRBJ2-7. TRBV12-2 is deemed a pseudogene. CDR3 length equals 14 residues. CDR3 coding DNA: TGTGCAAGTCGCTTAGCGCTCCCCCCCTACGAGCAGTACTTC. Encoded protein: CASRLALPPYEQYF.

The chain links TRBV7-8 to TRBJ2-2, with D maybe TRBD1 (6 bases). Trimming stripped 6 bases from V and 6 bases from J, with 11 bases between. The germline V gene has CDR1 SGHVS and CDR2 FQNEAQ. The CDR3 sequence is 13 residues long. The CDR3 region has the DNA TGTGCCAGCAGTTCTCAGGGGCCCGGGGAGCTGTTTTTT. It specifies CASSSQGPGELFF.

This sequence joins TRBV5-1 and TRBJ1-2; D unresolved. In germline, CDR1 is SGHRS, CDR2 YFSETQ. The germline V and J ends were trimmed by 1 base and 4 bases, with 14 bases remaining between them. This CDR3 is built from 15 residues. The CDR3: CASSLREGGSYGYTF. CDR3 DNA sequence: TGCGCCAGCAGCTTGCGGGAAGGAGGTTCCTATGGCTACACCTTC.

This clone was seen repeatedly, ten times or more. The J gene is TRBJ2-5, the V gene TRBV18, with D possibly TRBD2 on 6 matching bases. The CDR3 has 14 amino acids. CDR1 KGHSH and CDR2 LQKENI come from the germline V gene. With 3 bases removed from V and 5 bases from J, the gap between germline ends came to 13 bases. The DNA of the CDR3 is TGTGCCAGCTCACCTGGGACGGAGGGGGAGACCCAGTACTTC. It is translated as CASSPGTEGETQYF.

The chain carries TRBV27 and TRBJ2-3, with D possibly TRBD2 on 6 matching bases. Per germline, CDR1 MNHEY and CDR2 SMNVEV (reference sequence). The length of the CDR3 is 18 residues. The germline V and J ends were trimmed by 6 bases and 0 bases, with 22 bases remaining between them. The CDR3 sequence: CASSESGLAGYSTDTQYF. The CDR3 DNA is TGTGCCAGCAGCGAATCCGGGTTGGCGGGATATAGCACAGATACGCAGTATTTT.

The chain joins TRBV29-1 to TRBJ2-7, with D unresolved. This CDR3 is built from 13 residues. Trimming cost V 4 bases and J 2 bases, with 12 bases left between them. CDR1 and CDR2 from the germline V gene are SQVTM and ANQGSEA. CDR3 sequence: CSVGAGKTYEQYF. Here the CDR3 DNA reads TGCAGCGTTGGCGCTGGAAAAACCTACGAGCAGTACTTC.

The count of this clone is one. V and J are TRBV5-1 and TRBJ2-3; D unclear. V lost 0 bases and J lost 1, with 6 bases in between. The CDR3 spans 14 residues. CDR1 SGHRS and CDR2 YFSETQ come from the germline V gene. CDR3 residues: CASSLGEGTDTQYF. The CDR3 coding sequence is TGCGCCAGCAGCTTGGGAGAAGGCACAGATACGCAGTATTTT.

The rearrangement links TRBV7-6 to TRBJ2-5; the D gene is possibly TRBD2 (5 bases). Germline-derived CDR1 and CDR2 are SGHVS and FNYEAQ. V was pared by 4 bases and J by 0 bases, with 15 bases between. This CDR3 region has 16 residues. The CDR3 region has the DNA TGTGCCAGCAGCTCGGTTCCCCCCGGGGACCAAGAGACCCAGTACTTC. Translating it yields CASSSVPPGDQETQYF.

A few counts support this clone. The rearrangement uses TRBV30 and TRBJ1-5; weak D call: TRBD1 (6 bases). V lost 0 bases and J lost 9, with 15 bases in between. The CDR3 length is 14 residues. Germline assignment: CDR1 GTSNPN and CDR2 SVGIG (reference sequence). The CDR3 sequence: CAWSVWEGDGPQHF. For the CDR3, the DNA is TGTGCCTGGAGTGTATGGGAGGGGGACGGGCCCCAGCATTTT.

This chain links TRBV5-6 with TRBJ2-1; 12 nucleotides line up with TRBD2. Germline loops: CDR1 SGHDT, CDR2 YYEEEE. The CDR3 extends over 16 amino acids. The trim removed 3 bases at V and 7 bases at J, leaving 8 bases unmatched. The CDR3 sequence is CASSYLAGGLLNEQFF. The CDR3 DNA reads TGTGCCAGCAGCTACCTAGCGGGGGGGCTTTTAAATGAGCAGTTCTTC.

V is TRBV27 and J is TRBJ2-5; TRBD2 matches 10 bases. V shed 5 bases and J 1 base; nucleotides not matched to a gene: 4. CDR3 length: 15 amino acids. Germline CDR1 reads MNHEY; CDR2 reads SMNVEV (reference sequence). The CDR3 coding sequence is TGTGCCAGCAGTGTCGGGACTAGCGCCCAAGAGACCCAGTACTTC. Translating gives CASSVGTSAQETQYF.

This clone was seen just once. The genes are TRBV6-5 and TRBJ1-1; 8 bases agree with TRBD1. Germline loops: CDR1 MNHEY, CDR2 SVGAGI. The CDR3 is 14 residues long. V was clipped by 5 bases and J by 4 bases; unmatched bases: 6. The CDR3 sequence: CASSRQGRATEAFF. Written as DNA, the CDR3 is TGTGCCAGCAGTCGACAGGGGAGGGCCACTGAAGCTTTCTTT.

This chain connects TRBV5-1 to TRBJ1-2, with 8 bases identical to TRBD1. CDR3 length equals 12 residues. J was trimmed by 2 bases and V by 7 bases; bases with no gene match: 1. Germline loops: CDR1 SGHRS, CDR2 YFSETQ. The CDR3: CASGQGNYGYTF. In nucleotides, the CDR3 is TGCGCCAGCGGACAGGGAAACTATGGCTACACCTTC.

The chain carries TRBV29-1 and TRBJ1-1, with D possibly matching TRBD1 (6 bases). CDR3 length equals 14 residues. Deletions cut 4 bases from V and 1 base from J, with 13 bases between. From germline, CDR1 is SQVTM and CDR2 ANQGSEA. Here the CDR3 DNA reads TGCAGCGTTGCCAGGGGAGACTCGAACACTGAAGCTTTCTTT. Protein product: CSVARGDSNTEAFF.